What follows are 23 T cell receptor beta chains derived from one specimen sequenced in a study of cytomegalovirus exposure and HLA in healthy donors. PCR was performed using 60 Vbeta and 13 Jbeta primers. Sequencing used immunoSEQ multiplex PCR; TCRdb keeps in-frame clones, though not all of them. The table includes roughly 180,000 clones, 77% detected once. Sequencing was done on a sample of PBMCs. These receptors were obtained from a woman aged 60-70 years in good health and CMV-seropositive.

In its sample, this clone was seen a few times. The J gene is TRBJ2-2, the V gene TRBV5-1; 10 positions match TRBD2. The CDR3 is 16 residues long. V lost 0 bases to trimming and J lost 1 base; unmatched junction nucleotides: 0. Germline V gives CDR1 SGHRS, CDR2 YFSETQ. The CDR3 DNA is TGCGCCAGCAGCTTGGGGACTAGCGGGAACACCGGGGAGCTGTTTTTT. Encoded protein: CASSLGTSGNTGELFF.

V usage is TRBV28 and J usage is TRBJ2-7, with 7 bases that match TRBD2. Unmatched junction bases numbered 10, after V lost 8 bases and J lost 6 bases. The CDR3 is 13 amino acids. Germline CDR1 reads MDHEN; CDR2 reads SYDVKM. The DNA of the CDR3 is TGTGCCAGCCTACCCCCTTGGGAGGGCGAGCAGTACTTC. Translating it yields CASLPPWEGEQYF.

The chain has TRBV5-1 and TRBJ2-7; 9 nucleotides agree with TRBD1. Germline V gives CDR1 SGHRS, CDR2 YFSETQ. V shed 4 bases and J 7 bases; nucleotides not matched to a gene: 12. The CDR3 totals 15 residues. The CDR3 protein is CASSHSGTGQWEQYF. In DNA, the CDR3 is TGCGCCAGCAGCCATTCCGGGACAGGGCAATGGGAGCAGTACTTC.

The chain combines TRBV29-1 with TRBJ1-1, with D possibly matching TRBD1 (5 bases). The CDR3 extends over 14 amino acids. Trimming removed 6 bases from V and 6 bases from J, with 20 bases in between. Looked up from germline, CDR1 is SQVTM and CDR2 is ANQGSEA. For the CDR3, the DNA is TGCAGCGTGGGGGGTCAGGTAGGGTGGGCTGAAGCTTTCTTT. Translated, it gives CSVGGQVGWAEAFF.

V and J are TRBV4-1 and TRBJ2-7; TRBD2 aligns across 9 bases. In germline, CDR1 is MGHRA, CDR2 YSYEKL. The CDR3 loop spans 19 amino acids. The trim removed 0 bases at V and 1 base at J, leaving 13 bases unmatched. CDR3: CASSQELPSGRTTSYEQYF. CDR3 sequence (DNA): TGCGCCAGCAGCCAAGAGTTGCCCAGCGGGAGGACAACATCCTACGAGCAGTACTTC.

This chain's CDR3 is CASSLSTGMGQPQHF. The CDR3, as DNA: TGCGCCAGCAGCTTGTCAACAGGGATGGGGCAGCCCCAGCATTTT. J is TRBJ1-5 and V is TRBV5-1, with TRBD1 as a possible D gene (6 bases). Deletions cut 1 base from V and 7 bases from J, with 15 bases between. The CDR3 loop spans 15 amino acids. CDR1 is SGHRS and CDR2 is YFSETQ in the germline V gene.

This chain links TRBV6-5 with TRBJ2-7, with TRBD2 matching over 9 bases. CDR1 and CDR2 (germline): MNHEY, SVGAGI. The J segment lost 2 bases and the V segment lost 5 bases, leaving 4 bases of the junction unmatched. The CDR3 covers 14 residues. The CDR3 DNA reads as TGTGCCAGCAGTGCTAGCGGGGTGACCTACGAGCAGTACTTC. Its translation is CASSASGVTYEQYF.

The chain recombines TRBV11-3 with TRBJ2-2, with 9 bases aligning to TRBD1. CDR1 is SGHNT, CDR2 YENEEA, per germline. V gave up 1 base and J gave up 7 bases; unmatched junction bases: 4. This CDR3 has 15 residues. The CDR3 bases are TGTGCCAGCAGCTTAGGGACAGGGGTCATCGGGGAGCTGTTTTTT. Its translation is CASSLGTGVIGELFF.

The J gene is TRBJ2-5, the V gene TRBV9; 11 bases agree with TRBD2. Germline values: CDR1 SGDLS, CDR2 YYNGEE. This CDR3 has 14 residues. J was trimmed by 5 bases and V by 4 bases; bases with no gene match: 4. This CDR3 reads CASSLIAGGETQYF. CDR3 nucleotides: TGTGCCAGCAGCCTGATAGCGGGAGGGGAGACCCAGTACTTC.

The chain couples TRBV28 to TRBJ1-2; D is uncertain. The germline V gene has CDR1 MDHEN and CDR2 SYDVKM. V lost 4 bases to trimming and J lost 4 bases, with 13 bases between them. The CDR3 runs to 14 residues. The CDR3 sequence is CASSSPSRRYGYTF. CDR3 in DNA: TGTGCCAGCAGTTCCCCCTCTAGGCGCTATGGCTACACCTTC.

The rearrangement links TRBV6-4 to TRBJ1-5; 8 nucleotides match TRBD1. The J segment lost 4 bases and the V segment lost 1 base, leaving 30 bases of the junction unmatched. The germline V gene has CDR1 MRHNA and CDR2 SNTAGT. The CDR3 covers 24 residues. DNA for the CDR3: TGTGCCAGCAGTGACTTCCCCGGGACAGGAGCTACACTCTCCTCAAGCAAGATTAATCAGCCCCAGCATTTT. Translation: CASSDFPGTGATLSSSKINQPQHF.

This chain links TRBV6-6 with TRBJ2-1; 14 nucleotides match TRBD2. This CDR3 contains 16 residues. The J segment lost 16 bases and the V segment lost 9 bases, leaving 20 bases of the junction unmatched. Germline V lookup: CDR1 MNHNY, CDR2 SVGAGI (reference sequence). DNA for the CDR3: TGTGCCAGTTACCCCGGGACTAGCGGGAGATGGGATTCCCTTTTCTTC. Translated: CASYPGTSGRWDSLFF.

This chain uses TRBV30 with TRBJ1-1; TRBD1 matches 11 bases. Germline CDR1 GTSNPN, CDR2 SVGIG (reference sequence). The CDR3 has 12 residues. V lost 5 bases, J lost 4 bases, and 0 bases stayed unmatched. The CDR3 region is CAWGTGGTEAFF. The CDR3 region has the DNA TGTGCCTGGGGGACAGGGGGCACTGAAGCTTTCTTT.

The CDR3 reads CASRVQGFGNQPQHF. The CDR3 coding sequence is TGTGCCAGCAGAGTACAGGGGTTTGGCAATCAGCCCCAGCATTTT. The rearrangement joins TRBV6-5 to TRBJ1-5; 7 nucleotides agree with TRBD1. With V trimmed by 6 bases and J by 2 bases, 7 bases remained unmatched. The CDR3 sequence is 15 residues long. The germline V gene encodes CDR1 MNHEY and CDR2 SVGAGI.

This chain connects TRBV27 to TRBJ2-7; tentative D call: TRBD1 (5 bases). Germline CDR1 reads MNHEY; CDR2 reads SMNVEV (reference sequence). The CDR3 sequence is 15 residues long. V was clipped by 5 bases and J by 3 bases, with 17 bases between them. This chain's CDR3 is CASSTHRRVVYEQYF. The CDR3 DNA reads TGTGCCAGCAGTACGCACAGGAGAGTGGTCTACGAGCAGTACTTC.

This rearrangement joins TRBV5-4 to TRBJ2-3, with D tentatively TRBD1 (6 bases). The CDR3 extends over 15 amino acids. Deletions cut 3 bases from V and 3 bases from J, with 14 bases between. Germline V lookup: CDR1 SGHNT, CDR2 YYREEE (reference sequence). CDR3 region: CASSSYGQSTDTQYF. The CDR3 region has the DNA TGTGCCAGCAGCTCCTATGGACAGTCTACAGATACGCAGTATTTT.

This clone came up once. V is TRBV2 and J is TRBJ2-3, with D tentatively TRBD2 (6 bases). The CDR3 runs 13 residues. CDR1 is SNHLY, CDR2 FYNNEI, per germline. V shed 8 bases and J shed 5 bases, with 14 bases lying between them. CDR3 DNA: TGTGCCAGCCGGGACTCCATGGGAGATACGCAGTATTTT. Translated, it gives CASRDSMGDTQYF.

The V and J genes are TRBV29-1 and TRBJ2-3; 7 bases map to TRBD2. The CDR3 is 14 amino acids. Germline V CDR1 and CDR2: SQVTM, ANQGSEA. V lost 3 bases, J lost 3 bases, and 6 bases stayed unmatched. CDR3 sequence (DNA): TGCAGCGTTGAGCGCGGGGGTACTACAGATACGCAGTATTTT. The encoded protein is CSVERGGTTDTQYF.

This clone was seen more than once but under ten times. The CDR3 protein is CASSSGGASYEQYF. DNA of the CDR3: TGCGCCAGCAGCTCAGGGGGTGCCTCCTACGAGCAGTACTTC. The V gene is TRBV5-1, the J gene TRBJ2-5; TRBD1 aligns across 7 bases. The DNA end is more similar to TRBJ2-7, so the J call may be wrong. The CDR3 extends over 14 amino acids. CDR1 SGHRS and CDR2 YFSETQ come from the germline V gene.

The J gene is TRBJ2-3, the V gene TRBV19, with 16 bases that match TRBD2. CDR3 size: 18 residues. Germline V gives CDR1 LNHDA, CDR2 SQIVND (reference sequence). The J segment lost 4 bases and the V segment lost 1 base, leaving 5 bases of the junction unmatched. CDR3 DNA sequence: TGTGCCAGTAGTATAGTGGGGACTAGCGGGAGGGGATCAGATACGCAGTATTTT. Translation: CASSIVGTSGRGSDTQYF.

The CDR3 reads CASSESSSQVNTEAFF. The CDR3 DNA follows: TGTGCCAGCAGTGAATCTTCGAGTCAGGTGAACACTGAAGCTTTCTTT. This chain joins TRBV6-1 and TRBJ1-1; D remains ambiguous. CDR3 length: 16 amino acids. V lost 2 bases and J lost 0, with 13 bases in between. CDR1 MNHNS and CDR2 SASEGT come from the germline V gene.

V gene TRBV7-2 combines with J gene TRBJ2-1, with TRBD1 identical over 10 bases. Germline lookup yields CDR1 SGHTA and CDR2 FQGNSA. This CDR3 is built from 16 residues. Trimming removed 5 bases from V and 8 bases from J; junction bases left unmatched: 12. CDR3 sequence reads: CASSRQRDRGRDEQFF. DNA of the CDR3: TGTGCCAGCAGCAGGCAACGGGACAGGGGAAGGGATGAGCAGTTCTTC. Combining the CDR3 with reference TRBV7-2 and TRBJ2-1 gives the whole variable domain GAGVSQSPSNKVTEKGKDVELRCDPISGHTALYWYRQSLGQGLEFLIYFQGNSAPDKSGLPSDRFSAERTGGSVSTLTIQRTQQEDSAVYLCASSRQRDRGRDEQFFGPGTRLTVL.

This sequence joins TRBV5-6 and TRBJ2-1; no reliable D call. V was cut by 3 bases and J by 4 bases, with 11 bases left in between. The CDR3 extends over 14 amino acids. Germline assignment: CDR1 SGHDT and CDR2 YYEEEE. The CDR3 protein is CASSSLYYYNEQFF. DNA of the CDR3: TGTGCCAGCAGCTCTCTTTATTATTACAATGAGCAGTTCTTC.